This T cell receptor (beta chain) comes out of a study of CD8+ T cells in alopecia areata. Study-wide results and limits: Normal skin contains resident alphabeta T cells, and these are also sequenced in scalp samples. Scalp clonality and expanded CD8+ clones among the top 100 showed significant decreases with tofacitinib.

Extraction of RNA preceded its reverse transcription into cDNA, which served as the sequencing template. Measured with immunoSEQ multiplex PCR; TCRdb has only the in-frame clones, and not every one. The table records 90,000 to 120,000 clones, 84% of them present only once. Stated treatment: oral pan-JAK inhibitor, 5-10 mg twice daily. This CDR3 region has 16 residues. The germline V gene encodes CDR1 SGHTA and CDR2 FQGNSA. The J segment lost 3 bases and the V segment lost 2 bases, leaving 6 bases of the junction unmatched. On this clone itself: Its antigen is unknown.

Sequenced material: CD8+ T cells sorted from blood, taken at week 24, from a patient treated with tofacitinib. This receptor was taken from a human donor with alopecia areata. This sequence joins TRBV7-2 and TRBJ2-3; TRBD2 matches at 9 bases. The CDR3 sequence: CASSLPRGGGTDTQYF. The CDR3 nucleotides are TGTGCCAGCAGCTTACCCCGCGGGGGGGGGACAGATACGCAGTATTTT.